This T cell receptor (beta chain) was sequenced for a study of stem cell transplantation in POMP-related autoinflammatory disease. Findings of the study overall: Unique TRB V-J gene pairings were limited in number in patients with PRAID. PRAID patients trended toward lower TRB diversity and higher clonality in all analyzed T-cell subsets.

As regards this clone: Antigen unknown.

The assay was immunoSEQ multiplex PCR, and TCRdb's table has in-frame clones only and misses some. The sample carries some 30,000 clones, 70% to 90% recorded once. The junction had 7 bases not matched to a gene; V was cut back by 1 base and J by 0 bases. The CDR3 covers 17 residues. Looked up from germline, CDR1 is SGHDN and CDR2 is FVKESK. Sequenced here: CD4+ T cells from PBMCs, sampled before stem cell transplantation. The TCR sequence derives from a human donor with POMP-related autoinflammation and immune dysregulation (PRAID). V usage is TRBV14 and J usage is TRBJ1-1; 8 bases are a match to TRBD1. DNA for the CDR3: TGTGCCAGCAGCCAAGGCTTCACAGGGGGAATGAACACTGAAGCTTTCTTT. The encoded protein is CASSQGFTGGMNTEAFF.